This T cell receptor (beta chain) was sequenced for a study of tumor and adjacent non-tumor tissue in lung cancer. Turning to the study itself: Histology: around twelve adenocarcinoma, a couple of squamous cell carcinoma, 1 small cell lung cancer. Stage I to III disease affected approximately 11 men and roughly five women aged roughly 31 to 76.

TCRbeta libraries were built with three rounds of nested PCR, modified from ARM-PCR. TCRdb analysed the multiplex PCR reads with MiXCR anew, one entry per CDR3 protein. In the table there are around 210,000 distinct CDR3 sequences, approximately 74% of which are singletons. The germline V gene encodes CDR1 DFQATT and CDR2 SNEGSKA (reference sequence). The CDR3 runs 15 residues. The study, taken as a whole, reports: Tumor tissue had significantly higher TCR diversity than normal lung.

No cell sorting was done before RNA was extracted from the tissue. A note on this clonotype: Its antigen is still unknown. One junction end does not reproduce the germline sequence, and a read error may be involved.

This sequence originates from a man between 60 and 75 years old with non-small cell lung cancer. The chain links TRBV20-1 to TRBJ2-2; maybe TRBD1 (6 bases). Sequenced: lung tumor tissue. Written as DNA, the CDR3 is TGCAGAGCTAGAGACCCGGACAGGAACACCGGGGAGCTGTTTTTT. Its protein product is CRARDPDRNTGELFF.